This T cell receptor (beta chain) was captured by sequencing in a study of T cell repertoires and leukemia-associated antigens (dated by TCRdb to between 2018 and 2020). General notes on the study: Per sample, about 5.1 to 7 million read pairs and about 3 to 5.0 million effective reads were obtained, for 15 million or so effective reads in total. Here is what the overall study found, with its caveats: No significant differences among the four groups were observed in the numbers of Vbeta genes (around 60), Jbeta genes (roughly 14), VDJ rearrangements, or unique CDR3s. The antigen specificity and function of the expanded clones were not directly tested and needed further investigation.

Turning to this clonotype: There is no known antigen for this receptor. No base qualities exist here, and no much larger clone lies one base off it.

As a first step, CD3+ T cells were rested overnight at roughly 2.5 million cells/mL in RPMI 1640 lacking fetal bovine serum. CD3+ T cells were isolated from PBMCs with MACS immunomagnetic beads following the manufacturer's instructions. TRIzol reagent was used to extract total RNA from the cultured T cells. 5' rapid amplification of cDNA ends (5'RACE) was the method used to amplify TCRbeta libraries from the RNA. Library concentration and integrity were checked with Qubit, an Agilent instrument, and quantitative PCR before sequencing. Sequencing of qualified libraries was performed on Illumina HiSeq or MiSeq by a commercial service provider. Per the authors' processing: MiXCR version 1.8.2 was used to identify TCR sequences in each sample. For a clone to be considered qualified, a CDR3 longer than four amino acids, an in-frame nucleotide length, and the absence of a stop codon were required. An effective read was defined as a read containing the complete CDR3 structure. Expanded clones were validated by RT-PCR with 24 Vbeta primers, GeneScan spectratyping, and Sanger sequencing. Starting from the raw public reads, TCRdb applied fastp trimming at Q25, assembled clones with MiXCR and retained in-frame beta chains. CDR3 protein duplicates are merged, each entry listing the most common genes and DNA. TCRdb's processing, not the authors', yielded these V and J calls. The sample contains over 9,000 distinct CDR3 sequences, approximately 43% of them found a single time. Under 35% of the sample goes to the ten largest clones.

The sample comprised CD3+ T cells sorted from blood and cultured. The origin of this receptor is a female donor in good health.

The CDR3 here reads CSARDQGAGNYGYTF. DNA sequence: TGCAGTGCTAGAGATCAAGGGGCAGGGAACTATGGCTACACCTTC. The chain couples TRBV20-1 to TRBJ1-2; the D region possibly corresponds to TRBD1 (5 bases align). The cysteine opens and the phenylalanine closes a CDR3 of 15 amino acids. The DNA shown is the 45-base CDR3, in frame from base 1. CDR1 and CDR2 were assigned from the germline V gene (reference sequence) as DFQATT and SNEGSKA. The trim is 0 bases for V and 2 bases for J, with a gap of 13 bases between the germline ends.